The T cell receptor (beta chain) under discussion was sequenced for a study of blood T cell repertoires in COVID-19. For the study at large: T cells, B-cell-depleted T cells, or PBMCs provided the cDNA or gDNA that served as material.

Study processing details: Estimated nucleated cell counts came from reference gene primer amplification. Sequencing used immunoSEQ multiplex PCR; TCRdb keeps in-frame clones, though not all of them. D and trimming were read from the DNA, whereas the V and J calls and clone size are those reported in that table. Here the sample spans more than 200,000 clones, over 75% being singletons. CDR1 is MNHEY and CDR2 is SVGAGI in the germline V gene. This CDR3 is built from 14 residues. Deletions cut 0 bases from V and 7 bases from J, with 10 bases between. The rearrangement joins TRBV6-5 to TRBJ1-5; D call uncertain. The sample consisted of peripheral blood. The sequence was collected from a man aged 50-59 years with acute or convalescent COVID-19. The CDR3 coding sequence is TGTGCCAGCAGTTACTCGGGGAGAGGACAGCCCCAGCATTTT. As protein: CASSYSGRGQPQHF.